This T cell receptor beta chain was sequenced for a study of control samples from healthy donors and cancer patients. The CDR3 length is 14 residues. The J segment lost 2 bases and the V segment lost 7 bases, leaving 4 bases of the junction unmatched. Germline loops: CDR1 MNHNS, CDR2 SASEGT. Profiling relied on immunoSEQ multiplex PCR, and the TCRdb table lists in-frame clones only, not all of them. The table includes 85,000 to 95,000 clones, roughly four fifths detected once. The chain combines TRBV6-1 with TRBJ2-3, with 9 bases aligning to TRBD2. Specimen: blood. The receptor was derived from a woman aged 60-75 years in good health. CDR3 sequence (DNA): TGTGCCAGCATCGCGGGAGGGGTCACAGATACGCAGTATTTT. This codes for CASIAGGVTDTQYF.